The 14 T cell receptor beta chains in this list originate from one sample, sequenced in a study of cytotoxic CD8 clonotypes in ibrutinib-treated CLL. Produced via immunoSEQ multiplex PCR; TCRdb's table is partial and in-frame only. This table holds 130,000 or so clones, approximately 85% found once. The material sequenced was PBMCs, taken after 24 months of ibrutinib treatment. The receptors shown here come from a human donor with chronic lymphocytic leukemia.

The chain carries TRBV27 and TRBJ1-1; D unclear. The CDR3 is 13 residues long. V lost 5 bases to trimming and J lost 0 bases, with 7 bases between them. Per the germline V gene, CDR1 is MNHEY and CDR2 is SMNVEV (reference sequence). DNA of the CDR3: TGTGCCAGCAGTCCCGAGCTGAACACTGAAGCTTTCTTT. Amino acids: CASSPELNTEAFF.

This chain links TRBV27 with TRBJ2-2, with a tentative D call TRBD2 (6 bases). Germline CDR1 and CDR2: MNHEY and SMNVEV (reference sequence). V gave up 2 bases and J gave up 6 bases, with 13 bases separating them. CDR3 length equals 15 residues. The CDR3 region is CASSLGREFPGELFF. The DNA of the CDR3 is TGTGCCAGCAGTTTAGGACGGGAGTTCCCCGGGGAGCTGTTTTTT.

The chain recombines TRBV18 with TRBJ2-7; 9 positions agree with TRBD1. With 2 bases clipped from V and 2 bases from J, the junction kept 7 bases outside the gene matches. Germline V gene lookup returns CDR1 KGHSH and CDR2 LQKENI. The CDR3 is 16 amino acids. The CDR3 sequence is CASSPRRDRDPYEQYF. The CDR3 nucleotides are TGTGCCAGCTCACCAAGGCGGGACAGGGATCCCTACGAGCAGTACTTC.

This rearrangement joins TRBV18 to TRBJ2-4; no clear D. The length of the CDR3 is 16 residues. The V end lost 3 bases, the J end lost 3 bases, and 15 bases lay between the germline ends. Germline V gene sequence: CDR1 KGHSH, CDR2 LQKENI. The CDR3 sequence is CASSPKELVGKNIQYF. CDR3 DNA: TGTGCCAGCTCACCCAAAGAATTAGTGGGCAAAAACATTCAGTACTTC.

This chain joins TRBV6-5 and TRBJ1-6, with D perhaps TRBD1 (6 bases). V lost 2 bases to trimming and J lost 8 bases, with 16 bases between them. Germline loops: CDR1 MNHEY, CDR2 SVGAGI. The CDR3 runs to 16 residues. CDR3 DNA sequence: TGTGCCAGCAGTTACCTAGGGGGGGGAAGGTATTCACCCCTCCACTTT. Its translation: CASSYLGGGRYSPLHF.

The chain couples TRBV5-1 to TRBJ2-6; D is uncertain. Germline CDR1 is SGHRS and CDR2 is YFSETQ. V gave up 5 bases and J gave up 1 base, with 7 bases separating them. The CDR3 loop spans 14 amino acids. The CDR3 DNA reads as TGCGCCAGCAGGCCCCCTTCTGGGGCCAACGTCCTGACTTTC. Its protein product is CASRPPSGANVLTF.

This rearrangement joins TRBV5-1 to TRBJ2-1; D remains ambiguous. This CDR3 is built from 13 residues. V was clipped by 5 bases and J by 3 bases, with 9 bases between them. Germline CDR1 SGHRS, CDR2 YFSETQ. CDR3 nucleotide sequence: TGCGCCAGCAGAAGAGACAACTACAATGAGCAGTTCTTC. This gives the protein CASRRDNYNEQFF.

This clone came up once. The CDR3 here is CASSAGTGANYGYTF. CDR3 DNA sequence: TGTGCCAGCAGCGCGGGGACCGGGGCTAACTATGGCTACACCTTC. The J gene is TRBJ1-2, the V gene TRBV9; D is perhaps TRBD1 (5 bases). V lost 3 bases to trimming and J lost 0 bases, with 12 bases between them. CDR3 length equals 15 residues. Germline-derived CDR1 and CDR2 are SGDLS and YYNGEE.

The chain is built from TRBV9 and TRBJ2-7; 10 nucleotides agree with TRBD1. The CDR3 length is 15 residues. Looked up from germline, CDR1 is SGDLS and CDR2 is YYNGEE. V shed 3 bases, J shed 0 bases, and the junction held 3 bases outside the gene matches. CDR3 sequence (DNA): TGTGCCAGCAGCGCAGGGACAGGGGCCTCCTACGAGCAGTACTTC. Its translation is CASSAGTGASYEQYF.

This chain joins TRBV27 and TRBJ2-7; 9 bases align to TRBD2. The CDR3 has 15 amino acids. Germline values: CDR1 MNHEY, CDR2 SMNVEV (reference sequence). J gave up 7 bases and V 3 bases, and 10 bases lay outside the gene matches. The CDR3 DNA sequence: TGTGCCAGCAGTTTCAAGGCGGGAGGGCTTGGGGAGCAGTACTTC. Translation gives CASSFKAGGLGEQYF.

The rearrangement uses TRBV6-5 and TRBJ1-1; 10 bases agree with TRBD1. V shed 6 bases and J 7 bases; nucleotides not matched to a gene: 8. The CDR3 totals 14 residues. Germline values: CDR1 MNHEY, CDR2 SVGAGI. Here the CDR3 reads CASRRGQGGFEAFF. The CDR3 DNA reads TGTGCCAGCAGGCGCGGACAGGGGGGATTTGAAGCTTTCTTT.

This chain joins TRBV29-1 and TRBJ2-3; perhaps TRBD1 as D (6 bases). This CDR3 has 12 residues. From germline, CDR1 is SQVTM and CDR2 ANQGSEA. Trimming shortened V by 3 bases and J by 8 bases, and 12 bases separated the two germline ends. CDR3 nucleotide sequence: TGCAGCGTTGAGGACAGATCACCTACGCAGTATTTT. Protein: CSVEDRSPTQYF.

This chain connects TRBV7-9 to TRBJ2-2, with a tentative D call TRBD2 (5 bases). This CDR3 spans 15 amino acids. The ends were cut back, 2 bases at V and 2 bases at J, with 9 bases in the middle. Germline V gives CDR1 SEHNR, CDR2 FQNEAQ (reference sequence). CDR3 residues: CASSLTRGNTGELFF. Here the CDR3 DNA reads TGTGCCAGCAGCTTAACCCGGGGTAACACCGGGGAGCTGTTTTTT.

V is TRBV5-6 and J is TRBJ1-1, with TRBD1 matching 7 bases. In germline, CDR1 is SGHDT, CDR2 YYEEEE. After removal of 4 bases from V and 2 bases from J, the junction contained 5 bases not matched to a gene. The CDR3 runs 14 residues. The CDR3 coding sequence is TGTGCCAGCAGCGTGACAGGGCTAAACACTGAAGCTTTCTTT. Translation: CASSVTGLNTEAFF.